This TCR beta chain was recovered during a study of control samples from healthy donors and cancer patients. Sequenced by immunoSEQ multiplex PCR; TCRdb stores in-frame clones only, minus some. In the table there are about 63,000 clones, around 87% of which are singletons. The CDR3 contains 13 residues. Germline CDR1 SNHLY, CDR2 FYNNEI. V was cut by 2 bases and J by 5 bases, with 9 bases left in between. The rearrangement joins TRBV2 to TRBJ1-2; D is unclear. The receptor was derived from a woman in her sixties with lung cancer. The specimen sequenced was PBMCs. The CDR3 is CASSESSSYGYTF. CDR3 in DNA: TGTGCCAGCAGTGAATCTTCTTCGTATGGCTACACCTTC.